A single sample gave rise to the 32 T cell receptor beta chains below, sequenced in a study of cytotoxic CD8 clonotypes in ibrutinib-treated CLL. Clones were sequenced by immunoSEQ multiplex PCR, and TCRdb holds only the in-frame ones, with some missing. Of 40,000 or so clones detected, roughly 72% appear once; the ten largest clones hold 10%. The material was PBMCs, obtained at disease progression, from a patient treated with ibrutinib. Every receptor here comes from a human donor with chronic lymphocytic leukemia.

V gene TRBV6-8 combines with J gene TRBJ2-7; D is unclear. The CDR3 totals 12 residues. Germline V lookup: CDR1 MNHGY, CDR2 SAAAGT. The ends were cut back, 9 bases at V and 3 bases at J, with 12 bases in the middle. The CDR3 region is CARTHRRYEQYF. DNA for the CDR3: TGTGCCAGGACCCATAGGCGCTACGAGCAGTACTTC.

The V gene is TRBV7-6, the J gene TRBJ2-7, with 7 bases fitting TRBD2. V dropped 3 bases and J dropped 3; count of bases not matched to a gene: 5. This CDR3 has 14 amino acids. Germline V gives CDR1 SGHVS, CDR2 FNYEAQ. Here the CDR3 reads CASSLAGEFYEQYF. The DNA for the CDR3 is TGTGCCAGCAGCTTGGCGGGGGAGTTCTACGAGCAGTACTTC.

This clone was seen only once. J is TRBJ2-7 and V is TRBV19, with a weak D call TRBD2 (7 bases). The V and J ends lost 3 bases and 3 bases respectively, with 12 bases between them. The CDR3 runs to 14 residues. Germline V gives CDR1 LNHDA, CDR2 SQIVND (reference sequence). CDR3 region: CASSIGGGGYEQYF. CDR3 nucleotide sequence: TGTGCCAGTAGTATTGGGGGGGGCGGCTACGAGCAGTACTTC. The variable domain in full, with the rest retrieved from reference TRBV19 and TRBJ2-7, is DGGITQSPKYLFRKEGQNVTLSCEQNLNHDAMYWYRQDPGQGLRLIYYSQIVNDFQKGDIAEGYSVSREKKESFPLTVTSAQKNPTAFYLCASSIGGGGYEQYFGPGTRLTVT.

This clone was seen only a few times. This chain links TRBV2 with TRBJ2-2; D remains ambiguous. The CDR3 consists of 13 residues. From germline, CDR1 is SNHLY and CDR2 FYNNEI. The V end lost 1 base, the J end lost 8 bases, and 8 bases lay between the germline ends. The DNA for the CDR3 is TGTGCCAGCAGTGAAGAGGTATCAGGGGAGCTGTTTTTT. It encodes CASSEEVSGELFF.

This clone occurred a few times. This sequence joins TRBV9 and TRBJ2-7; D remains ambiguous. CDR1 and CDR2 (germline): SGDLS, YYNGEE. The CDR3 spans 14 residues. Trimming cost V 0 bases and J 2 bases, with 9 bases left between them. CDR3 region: CASSVAPDTYEQYF. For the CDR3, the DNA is TGTGCCAGCAGCGTAGCCCCAGATACCTACGAGCAGTACTTC. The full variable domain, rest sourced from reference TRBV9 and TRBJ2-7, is DSGVTQTPKHLITATGQRVTLRCSPRSGDLSVYWYQQSLDQGLQFLIQYYNGEERAKGNILERFSAQQFPDLHSELNLSSLELGDSALYFCASSVAPDTYEQYFGPGTRLTVT.

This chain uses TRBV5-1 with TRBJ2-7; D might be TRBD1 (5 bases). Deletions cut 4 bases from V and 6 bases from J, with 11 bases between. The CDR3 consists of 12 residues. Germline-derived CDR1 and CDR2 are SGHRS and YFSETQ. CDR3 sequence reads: CASSPIGAEQYF. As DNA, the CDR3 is TGCGCCAGCAGCCCTATAGGGGCCGAGCAGTACTTC. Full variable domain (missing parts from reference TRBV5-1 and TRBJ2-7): KAGVTQTPRYLIKTRGQQVTLSCSPISGHRSVSWYQQTPGQGLQFLFEYFSETQRNKGNFPGRFSGRQFSNSRSEMNVSTLELGDSALYLCASSPIGAEQYFGPGTRLTVT.

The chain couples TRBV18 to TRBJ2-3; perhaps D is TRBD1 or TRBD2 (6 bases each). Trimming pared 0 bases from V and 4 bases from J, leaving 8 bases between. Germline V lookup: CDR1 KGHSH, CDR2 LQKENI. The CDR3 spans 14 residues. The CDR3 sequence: CASSPPGGADTQYF. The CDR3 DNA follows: TGTGCCAGCTCACCACCCGGGGGCGCAGATACGCAGTATTTT.

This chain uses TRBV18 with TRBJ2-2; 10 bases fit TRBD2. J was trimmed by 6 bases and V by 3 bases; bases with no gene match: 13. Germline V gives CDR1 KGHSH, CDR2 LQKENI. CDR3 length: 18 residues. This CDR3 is CASSPLAGEWFRAGELFF. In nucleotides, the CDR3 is TGTGCCAGCTCACCGCTAGCGGGAGAGTGGTTTCGGGCCGGGGAGCTGTTTTTT.

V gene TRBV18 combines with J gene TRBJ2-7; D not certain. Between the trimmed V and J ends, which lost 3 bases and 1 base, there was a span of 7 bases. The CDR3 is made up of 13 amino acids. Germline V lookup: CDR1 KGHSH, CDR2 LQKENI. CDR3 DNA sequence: TGTGCCAGCTCACCGGACGCATCCTACGAGCAGTACTTC. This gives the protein CASSPDASYEQYF.

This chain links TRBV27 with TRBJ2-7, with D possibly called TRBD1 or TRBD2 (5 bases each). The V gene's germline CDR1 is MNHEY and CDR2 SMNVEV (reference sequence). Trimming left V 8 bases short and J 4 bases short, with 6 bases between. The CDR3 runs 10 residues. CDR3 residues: CASGTYEQYF. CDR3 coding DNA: TGTGCCAGCGGGACGTACGAGCAGTACTTC.

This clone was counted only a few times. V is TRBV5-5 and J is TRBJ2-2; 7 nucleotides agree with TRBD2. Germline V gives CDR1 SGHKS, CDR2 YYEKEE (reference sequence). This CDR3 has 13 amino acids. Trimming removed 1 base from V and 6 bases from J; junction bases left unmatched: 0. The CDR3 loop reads CASSLTSAGELFF. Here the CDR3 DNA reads TGTGCCAGCAGCTTGACTAGCGCCGGGGAGCTGTTTTTT.

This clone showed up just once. The CDR3 loop reads CATSRDRVNEKLFF. The DNA of the CDR3 is TGTGCCACCAGCAGAGATCGTGTTAATGAAAAACTGTTTTTT. J is TRBJ1-4 and V is TRBV15; D remains unclear. The CDR3 consists of 14 residues. From germline, CDR1 is LNHNV and CDR2 YYDKDF (reference sequence). V shed 0 bases and J shed 4 bases, with 6 bases lying between them.

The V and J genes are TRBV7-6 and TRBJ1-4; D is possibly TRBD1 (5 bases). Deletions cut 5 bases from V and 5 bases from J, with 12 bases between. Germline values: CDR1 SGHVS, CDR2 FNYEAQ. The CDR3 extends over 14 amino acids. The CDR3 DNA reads TGTGCCAGCAGCCTCGGTGGGGGGAATGAAAAACTGTTTTTT. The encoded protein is CASSLGGGNEKLFF.

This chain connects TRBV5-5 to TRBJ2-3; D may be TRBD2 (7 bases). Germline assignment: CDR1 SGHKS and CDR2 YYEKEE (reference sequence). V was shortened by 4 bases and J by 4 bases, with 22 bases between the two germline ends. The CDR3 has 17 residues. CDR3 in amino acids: CASSTSPPGGGADTQYF. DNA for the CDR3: TGTGCCAGCAGCACTTCCCCCCCGGGGGGCGGCGCAGATACGCAGTATTTT.

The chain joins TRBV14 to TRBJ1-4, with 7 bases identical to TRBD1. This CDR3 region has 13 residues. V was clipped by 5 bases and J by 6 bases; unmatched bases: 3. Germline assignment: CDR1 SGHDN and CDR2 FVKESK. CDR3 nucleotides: TGTGCCAGCAGCAGGGGGCAGGATGAAAAACTGTTTTTT. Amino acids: CASSRGQDEKLFF.

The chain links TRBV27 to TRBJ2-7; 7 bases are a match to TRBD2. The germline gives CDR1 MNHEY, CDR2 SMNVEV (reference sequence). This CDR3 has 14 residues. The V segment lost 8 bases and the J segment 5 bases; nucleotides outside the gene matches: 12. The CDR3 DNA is TGTGCCAGCTCTCCGGGACTACCGTCCCACGAGCAGTACTTC. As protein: CASSPGLPSHEQYF.

The CDR3 region has the DNA TGTGCCAGCAGCACAGGGGGACTAGAATACGAGCAGTACTTC. Translating gives CASSTGGLEYEQYF. The chain has TRBV9 and TRBJ2-7; the D call may be TRBD1 or TRBD2 (8 bases each). Trimming took off 4 bases at V and 4 bases at J, with 15 bases between the two ends. This CDR3 contains 14 residues. Germline V gene data show CDR1 as SGDLS and CDR2 as YYNGEE.

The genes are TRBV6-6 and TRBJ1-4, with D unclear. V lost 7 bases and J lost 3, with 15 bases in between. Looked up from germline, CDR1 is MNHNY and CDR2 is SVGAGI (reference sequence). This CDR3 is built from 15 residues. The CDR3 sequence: CASIAARGANEKLFF. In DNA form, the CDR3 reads TGTGCCAGCATCGCGGCCCGTGGGGCTAATGAAAAACTGTTTTTT.

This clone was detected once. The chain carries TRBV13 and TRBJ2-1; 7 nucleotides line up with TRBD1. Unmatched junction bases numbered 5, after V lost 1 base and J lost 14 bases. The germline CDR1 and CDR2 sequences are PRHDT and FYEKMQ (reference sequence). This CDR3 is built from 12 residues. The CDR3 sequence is CASSLVSGGEFF. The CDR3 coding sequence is TGTGCCAGCAGCTTAGTGTCAGGGGGAGAGTTCTTC.

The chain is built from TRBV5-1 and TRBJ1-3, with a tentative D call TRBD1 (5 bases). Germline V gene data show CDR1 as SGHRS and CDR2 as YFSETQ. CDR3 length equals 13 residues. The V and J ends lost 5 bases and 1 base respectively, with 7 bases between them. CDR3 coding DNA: TGCGCCAGCAGTGAGGGGTCTGGAAACACCATATATTTT. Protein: CASSEGSGNTIYF.

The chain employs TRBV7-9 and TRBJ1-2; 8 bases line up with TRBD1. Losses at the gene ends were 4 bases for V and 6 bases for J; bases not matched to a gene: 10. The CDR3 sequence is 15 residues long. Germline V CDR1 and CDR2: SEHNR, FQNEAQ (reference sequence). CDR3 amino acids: CASSSRDRFLHGYTF. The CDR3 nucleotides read TGTGCCAGCAGCTCCCGGGACAGGTTTTTACATGGCTACACCTTC.

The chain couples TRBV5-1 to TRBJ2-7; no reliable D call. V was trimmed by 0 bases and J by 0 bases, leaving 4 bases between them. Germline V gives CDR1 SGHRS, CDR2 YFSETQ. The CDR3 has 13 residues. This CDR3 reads CASSLDYSYEQYF. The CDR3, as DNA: TGCGCCAGCAGCTTGGACTACTCCTACGAGCAGTACTTC.

CDR3 in amino acids: CASSIDGGGDRGQPQHF. The CDR3 nucleotides read TGTGCCAGTAGTATAGATGGTGGTGGGGACAGAGGTCAGCCCCAGCATTTT. This rearrangement joins TRBV19 to TRBJ1-5; 7 bases align to TRBD1. Trimming cost V 0 bases and J 6 bases; bases outside gene matches: 11. CDR3 size: 17 residues. Germline lookup yields CDR1 LNHDA and CDR2 SQIVND (reference sequence).

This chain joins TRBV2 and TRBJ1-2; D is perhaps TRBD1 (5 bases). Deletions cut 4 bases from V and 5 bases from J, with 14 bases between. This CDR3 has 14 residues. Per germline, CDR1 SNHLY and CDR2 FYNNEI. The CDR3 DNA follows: TGTGCCAGCAGTGTGGAGGGGTCGGGGTATGGCTACACCTTC. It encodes CASSVEGSGYGYTF.

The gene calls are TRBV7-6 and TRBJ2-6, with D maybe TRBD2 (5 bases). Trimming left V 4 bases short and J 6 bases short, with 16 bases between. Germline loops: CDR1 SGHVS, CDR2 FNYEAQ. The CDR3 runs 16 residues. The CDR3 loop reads CASSSREPAEANVLTF. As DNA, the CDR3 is TGTGCCAGCAGCTCTCGGGAACCGGCTGAGGCCAACGTCCTGACTTTC.

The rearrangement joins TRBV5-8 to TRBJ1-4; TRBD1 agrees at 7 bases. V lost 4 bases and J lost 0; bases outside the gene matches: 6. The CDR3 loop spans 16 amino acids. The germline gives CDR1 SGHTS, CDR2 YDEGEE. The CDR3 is CASSEPGQPTNEKLFF. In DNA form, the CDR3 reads TGTGCCAGCAGCGAACCGGGACAGCCAACTAATGAAAAACTGTTTTTT.

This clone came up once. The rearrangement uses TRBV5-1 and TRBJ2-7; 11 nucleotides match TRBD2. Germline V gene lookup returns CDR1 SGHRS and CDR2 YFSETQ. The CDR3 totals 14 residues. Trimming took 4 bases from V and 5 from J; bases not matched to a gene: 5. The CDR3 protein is CASSVGTSGDEQYF. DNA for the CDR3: TGCGCCAGCAGCGTAGGGACTAGCGGAGACGAGCAGTACTTC.

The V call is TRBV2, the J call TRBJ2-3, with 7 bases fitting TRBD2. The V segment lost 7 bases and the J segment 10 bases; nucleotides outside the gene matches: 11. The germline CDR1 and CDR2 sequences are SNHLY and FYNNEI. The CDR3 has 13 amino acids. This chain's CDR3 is CASIGTTASAQYF. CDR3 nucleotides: TGTGCCAGCATTGGGACTACCGCGTCGGCGCAGTATTTT. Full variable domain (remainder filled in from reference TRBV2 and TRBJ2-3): EPEVTQTPSHQVTQMGQEVILRCVPISNHLYFYWYRQILGQKVEFLVSFYNNEISEKSEIFDDQFSVERPDGSNFTLKIRSTKLEDSAMYFCASIGTTASAQYFGPGTRLTVL.

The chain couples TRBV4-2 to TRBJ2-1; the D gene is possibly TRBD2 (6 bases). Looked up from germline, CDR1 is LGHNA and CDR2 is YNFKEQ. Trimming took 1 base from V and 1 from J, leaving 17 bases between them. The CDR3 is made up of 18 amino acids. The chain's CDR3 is CASSQARGDSGSYNEQFF. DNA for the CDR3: TGTGCCAGCAGCCAAGCTCGCGGGGATTCGGGGTCCTACAATGAGCAGTTCTTC.

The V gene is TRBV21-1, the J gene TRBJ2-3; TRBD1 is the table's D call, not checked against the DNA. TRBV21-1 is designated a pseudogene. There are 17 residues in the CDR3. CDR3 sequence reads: CASSPQRRTGTADTQYF. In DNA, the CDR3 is TGTGCCAGCAGCCCTCAAAGACGGACAGGGACCGCAGATACGCAGTATTTT.

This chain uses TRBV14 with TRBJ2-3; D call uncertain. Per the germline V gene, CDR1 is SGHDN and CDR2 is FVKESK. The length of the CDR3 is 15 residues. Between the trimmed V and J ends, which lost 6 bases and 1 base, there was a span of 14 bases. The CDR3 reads CASRPSGYGTDTQYF. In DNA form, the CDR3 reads TGTGCCAGCAGGCCGTCGGGTTACGGCACAGATACGCAGTATTTT.

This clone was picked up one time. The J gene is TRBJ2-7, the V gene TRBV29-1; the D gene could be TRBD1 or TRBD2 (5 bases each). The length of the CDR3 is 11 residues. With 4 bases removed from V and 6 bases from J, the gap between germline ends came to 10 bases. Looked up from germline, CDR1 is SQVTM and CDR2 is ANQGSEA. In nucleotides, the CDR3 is TGCAGCGTTGGGAGGACATCCGAGCAGTACTTC. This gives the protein CSVGRTSEQYF.